Below, 15 T cell receptor beta chains from the same sample are listed, as sequenced in a study of post-analysis software for immune sequencing data. These receptors' targets are unknown. Researchers reported that TCR beta cDNA libraries carried unique molecular identifiers. TCRdb ran MiXCR on the PCR reads and lists one entry per CDR3 protein. Found here are under 650,000 distinct CDR3 sequences, around 44% of them singletons; the top ten hold 1.5% to 2%. Study findings and constraints: Five TRBV segments were significantly more frequent in patients than in controls. TRBV5-6, TRBV5-1 and TRBV20-1 were among these segments.

The material sequenced was blood. These receptors were obtained from a girl aged 5-17 years with multiple sclerosis.

As DNA, the CDR3 is TGTGCCAGCAGCCAAGATAGCCAGGGATCCTATGGCTACACCTTC. Residues: CASSQDSQGSYGYTF. The chain uses TRBV3-1 and TRBJ1-2; perhaps TRBD1 as D (5 bases). The germline V gene has CDR1 LGHDT and CDR2 YNNKEL (reference sequence). CDR3 size: 15 residues. The V gene lost 0 bases and the J gene lost 4 bases, with 12 bases spanning the gap. Full variable domain (rest looked up from reference TRBV3-1 and TRBJ1-2): DTAVSQTPKYLVTQMGNDKSIKCEQNLGHDTMYWYKQDSKKFLKIMFSYNNKELIINETVPNRFSPKSPDKAHLNLHINSLELGDSAVYFCASSQDSQGSYGYTFGSGTRLTVV.

The chain links TRBV7-9 to TRBJ2-1, with TRBD1 matching 8 bases. Germline V lookup: CDR1 SEHNR, CDR2 FQNEAQ (reference sequence). The CDR3 spans 15 residues. With V trimmed by 5 bases and J by 7 bases, 10 bases remained unmatched. This chain's CDR3 is CASSPPIQGANEQFF. In DNA form, the CDR3 reads TGTGCCAGCAGCCCCCCTATTCAGGGGGCGAATGAGCAGTTCTTC. Full variable domain (remainder filled in from reference TRBV7-9 and TRBJ2-1): DTGVSQNPRHKITKRGQNVTFRCDPISEHNRLYWYRQTLGQGPEFLTYFQNEAQLEKSRLLSDRFSAERPKGSFSTLEIQRTEQGDSAMYLCASSPPIQGANEQFFGPGTRLTVL.

The CDR3 DNA reads as TGCAGCCTCTTGTGGGGGGACGGCTACACCTTC. Translating it yields CSLLWGDGYTF. The chain joins TRBV29-1 to TRBJ1-2; TRBD1 might be the D (5 bases). V lost 8 bases, J lost 8 bases, and 15 bases lay in between. Germline V CDR1 and CDR2: SQVTM, ANQGSEA. The CDR3 is made up of 11 amino acids.

The chain uses TRBV6-5 and TRBJ2-3; D is possibly TRBD1 or TRBD2 (5 bases each). This CDR3 is 13 amino acids long. The V and J ends lost 5 bases and 8 bases respectively, with 14 bases between them. The germline CDR1 and CDR2 sequences are MNHEY and SVGAGI. The CDR3 reads CASSHEGWGTQYF. CDR3 DNA: TGTGCCAGCAGTCATGAGGGGTGGGGTACGCAGTATTTT.

This clonotype has only a few counts. The chain employs TRBV7-2 and TRBJ2-2; 10 nucleotides line up with TRBD2. The length of the CDR3 is 17 residues. The germline gives CDR1 SGHTA, CDR2 FQGNSA. Germline trimming cut 5 bases from V and 2 bases from J; bases unmatched to any gene: 8. The CDR3 DNA reads TGTGCCAGCAGCCTCAGCGGGAGGGCGGGTAACACCGGGGAGCTGTTTTTT. This gives the protein CASSLSGRAGNTGELFF.

The chain carries TRBV12-3 or TRBV12-4 and TRBJ2-5; D assignment may be TRBD1 or TRBD2 (5 bases each). CDR3 length: 13 amino acids. The ends were cut back, 7 bases at V and 3 bases at J, with 12 bases in the middle. The CDR3: CASKRRGEETQYF. The CDR3 region has the DNA TGTGCCAGCAAAAGAAGAGGGGAAGAGACCCAGTACTTC.

This chain links TRBV12-3 or TRBV12-4 with TRBJ1-1; 7 bases map to TRBD1. V trimming: 5 bases; J trimming: 2 bases; junction bases outside the gene matches: 5. The CDR3 has 14 amino acids. The CDR3 DNA reads TGTGCCAGCAGTACACAGGGGTTTAACACTGAAGCTTTCTTT. Protein sequence: CASSTQGFNTEAFF.

The rearrangement uses TRBV7-2 and TRBJ2-7; 8 bases align to TRBD2. CDR1 and CDR2 from the germline V gene are SGHTA and FQGNSA. The junction had 13 bases not matched to a gene; V was cut back by 5 bases and J by 1 base. The CDR3 is 17 amino acids. As DNA, the CDR3 is TGTGCCAGCAGCCTCCCCTCACGGAGCGGGGGTTCCTACGAGCAGTACTTC. Translation gives CASSLPSRSGGSYEQYF.

This clonotype has only a few counts. The chain uses TRBV12-3 or TRBV12-4 and TRBJ2-1, with TRBD1 matching 10 bases. The CDR3 has 14 residues. The V gene end was trimmed by 7 bases and the J gene end by 9 bases; junction bases not matched to a gene: 9. CDR3 region: CASTRGQGESEQFF. The CDR3 region has the DNA TGTGCCAGCACTCGAGGACAGGGGGAGAGTGAGCAGTTCTTC.

This clonotype was counted once. The chain employs TRBV10-3 and TRBJ1-2, with TRBD1 identical over 11 bases. Germline assignment: CDR1 ENHRY and CDR2 SYGVKD. The CDR3 spans 17 residues. V gave up 6 bases and J gave up 0 bases; unmatched junction bases: 9. This CDR3 reads CAIRPGQGAGANYGYTF. The CDR3, as DNA: TGTGCCATCAGGCCAGGACAGGGGGCAGGAGCTAACTATGGCTACACCTTC.

This clonotype was detected once. The chain couples TRBV11-2 to TRBJ2-5; D is uncertain. The CDR3 sequence is 12 residues long. V lost 6 bases to trimming and J lost 5 bases, with 10 bases between them. Germline loops: CDR1 SGHAT, CDR2 FQNNGV. The CDR3 loop is CASSGPRETQYF. The CDR3 nucleotides read TGTGCCAGCAGTGGACCCCGGGAGACCCAGTACTTC.

This clonotype has a handful of counts. The chain employs TRBV7-8 and TRBJ2-3; D is possibly TRBD1 (6 bases). The CDR3 covers 15 residues. From germline, CDR1 is SGHVS and CDR2 FQNEAQ. Trimming shortened V by 5 bases and J by 5 bases, and 17 bases separated the two germline ends. CDR3 sequence reads: CASSPQGLAKDTQYF. Here the CDR3 DNA reads TGTGCCAGCAGCCCTCAGGGGCTTGCGAAAGATACGCAGTATTTT.

The chain joins TRBV12-3 or TRBV12-4 to TRBJ2-1; TRBD1 might be the D (6 bases). This CDR3 is built from 16 residues. Trimming cost V 5 bases and J 5 bases, with 19 bases left between them. CDR3 DNA: TGTGCCAGCAGTCCCGGGACAAATCCCATTCACAATGAGCAGTTCTTC. Amino acids: CASSPGTNPIHNEQFF.

The chain employs TRBV12-3 or TRBV12-4 and TRBJ1-2; D is perhaps TRBD1 (5 bases). This CDR3 spans 13 amino acids. The V and J ends lost 5 bases and 5 bases respectively, with 12 bases between them. CDR3 in DNA: TGTGCCAGCAGTCTAGTTTCAGGGTATGGCTACACCTTC. Protein sequence: CASSLVSGYGYTF.

This clonotype was counted ten times or more. The CDR3 here is CASSYDGPYEQYF. Here the CDR3 DNA reads TGTGCCAGCAGTTACGACGGCCCTTACGAGCAGTACTTC. The V gene is TRBV6-6, the J gene TRBJ2-7; the D is unclear. The germline V gene has CDR1 MNHNY and CDR2 SVGAGI (reference sequence). With 2 bases removed from V and 4 bases from J, the gap between germline ends came to 9 bases. The CDR3 is made up of 13 amino acids.